This TCR beta chain was captured by sequencing in a study of PD-1 blockade in classical Hodgkin lymphoma. General study points: Healthy donors reportedly exceeded newly diagnosed patients in baseline TCR diversity.

Specified time point: cycle 4 day 1 (C4D1), after less than seven weeks of nivolumab. All patients relapsed after autologous stem cell transplantation, and brentuximab vedotin exposure varied. The J segment lost 2 bases and the V segment lost 3 bases, leaving 11 bases of the junction unmatched. This CDR3 contains 18 residues. CDR1 is MDHEN and CDR2 is SYDVKM in the germline V gene. Remarks on this clone: Its matching antigen is unknown.

This table comes from immunoSEQ multiplex PCR, and its TCRdb copy is limited to in-frame clones, with some not included. This sample has around 92,000 clones, with 83% found just once. The chain uses TRBV28 and TRBJ2-3, with 10 bases matching TRBD2. Specimen: peripheral blood mononuclear cells (PBMCs), collected before the fourth cycle of nivolumab. The receptor was isolated from a human donor with classical Hodgkin lymphoma. In nucleotides, the CDR3 is TGTGCCAGCAGTTTGGGGGCTAGCGGGGGAGGGAACACAGATACGCAGTATTTT. Its translation is CASSLGASGGGNTDTQYF.